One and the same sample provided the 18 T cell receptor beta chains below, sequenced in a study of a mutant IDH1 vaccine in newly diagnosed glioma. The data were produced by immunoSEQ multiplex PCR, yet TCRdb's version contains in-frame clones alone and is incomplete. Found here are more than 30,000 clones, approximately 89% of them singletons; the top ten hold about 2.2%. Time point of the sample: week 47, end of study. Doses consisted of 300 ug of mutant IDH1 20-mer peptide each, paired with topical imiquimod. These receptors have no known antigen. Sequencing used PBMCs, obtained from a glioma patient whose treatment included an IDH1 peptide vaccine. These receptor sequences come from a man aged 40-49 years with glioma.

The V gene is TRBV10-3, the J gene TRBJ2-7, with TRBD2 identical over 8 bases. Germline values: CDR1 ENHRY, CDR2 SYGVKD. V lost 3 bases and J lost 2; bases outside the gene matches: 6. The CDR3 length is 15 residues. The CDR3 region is CAISDEGLVTYEQYF. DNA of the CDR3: TGTGCCATCAGTGATGAGGGACTAGTAACCTACGAGCAGTACTTC.

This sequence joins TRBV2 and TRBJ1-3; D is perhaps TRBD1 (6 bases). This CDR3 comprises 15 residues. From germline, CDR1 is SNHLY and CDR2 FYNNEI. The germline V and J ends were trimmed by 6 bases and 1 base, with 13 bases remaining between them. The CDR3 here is CASSPQGYSGNTIYF. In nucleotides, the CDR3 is TGTGCCAGCAGCCCACAGGGTTATTCTGGAAACACCATATATTTT.

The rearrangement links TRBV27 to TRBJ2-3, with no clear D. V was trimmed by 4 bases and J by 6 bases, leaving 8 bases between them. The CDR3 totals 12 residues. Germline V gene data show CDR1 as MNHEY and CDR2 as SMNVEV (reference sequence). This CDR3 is CASSSRWDTQYF. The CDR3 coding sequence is TGTGCCAGCAGTTCGAGGTGGGATACGCAGTATTTT.

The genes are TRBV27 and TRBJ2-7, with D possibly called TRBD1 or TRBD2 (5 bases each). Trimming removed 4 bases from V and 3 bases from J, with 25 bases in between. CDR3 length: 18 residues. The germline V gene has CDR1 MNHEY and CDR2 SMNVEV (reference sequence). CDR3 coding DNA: TGTGCCAGCAGTTCCCGACCTAGGCCGGGGCCTTTTGACTACGAGCAGTACTTC. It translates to CASSSRPRPGPFDYEQYF.

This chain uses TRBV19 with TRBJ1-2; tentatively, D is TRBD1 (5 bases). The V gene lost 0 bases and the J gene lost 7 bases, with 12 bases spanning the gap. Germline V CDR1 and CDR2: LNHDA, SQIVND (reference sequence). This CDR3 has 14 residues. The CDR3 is CASSIDTPGSGYTF. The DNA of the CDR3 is TGTGCCAGTAGTATAGATACGCCAGGGAGTGGCTACACCTTC.

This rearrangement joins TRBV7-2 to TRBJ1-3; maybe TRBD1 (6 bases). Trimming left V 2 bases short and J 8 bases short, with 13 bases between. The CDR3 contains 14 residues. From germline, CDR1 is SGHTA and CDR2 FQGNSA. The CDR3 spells CASSLKGGGDTIYF. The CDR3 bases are TGTGCCAGCAGCTTAAAAGGGGGAGGCGACACCATATATTTT.

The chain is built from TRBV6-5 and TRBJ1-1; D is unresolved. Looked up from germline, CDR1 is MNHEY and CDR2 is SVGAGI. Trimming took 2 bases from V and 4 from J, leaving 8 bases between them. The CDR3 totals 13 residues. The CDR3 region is CASSYKGFTEAFF. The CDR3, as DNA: TGTGCCAGCAGTTACAAAGGATTCACTGAAGCTTTCTTT.

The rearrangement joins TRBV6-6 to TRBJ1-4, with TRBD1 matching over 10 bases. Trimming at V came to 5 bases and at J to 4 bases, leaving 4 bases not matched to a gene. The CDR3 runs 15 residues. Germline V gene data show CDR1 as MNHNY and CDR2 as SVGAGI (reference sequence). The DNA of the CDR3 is TGTGCCAGCAGTACCCGGACAGGGGGTAATGAAAAACTGTTTTTT. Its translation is CASSTRTGGNEKLFF.

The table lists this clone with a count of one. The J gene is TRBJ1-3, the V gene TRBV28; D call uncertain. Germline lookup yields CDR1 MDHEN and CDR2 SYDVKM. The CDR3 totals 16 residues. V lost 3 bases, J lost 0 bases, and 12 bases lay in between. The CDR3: CASSLGDGRSGNTIYF. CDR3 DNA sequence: TGTGCCAGCAGTTTGGGCGACGGCCGCTCTGGAAACACCATATATTTT.

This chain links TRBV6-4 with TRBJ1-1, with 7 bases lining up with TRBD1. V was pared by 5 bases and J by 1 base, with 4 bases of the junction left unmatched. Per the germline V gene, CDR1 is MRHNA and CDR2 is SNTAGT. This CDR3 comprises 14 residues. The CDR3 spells CASSPGQSNTEAFF. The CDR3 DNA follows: TGTGCCAGCAGTCCGGGACAGTCGAACACTGAAGCTTTCTTT.

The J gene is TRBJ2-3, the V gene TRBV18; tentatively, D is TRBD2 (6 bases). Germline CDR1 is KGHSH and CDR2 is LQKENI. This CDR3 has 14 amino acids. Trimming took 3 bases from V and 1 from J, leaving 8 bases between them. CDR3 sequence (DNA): TGTGCCAGCTCACCGACGGGGGGCACAGATACGCAGTATTTT. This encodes CASSPTGGTDTQYF.

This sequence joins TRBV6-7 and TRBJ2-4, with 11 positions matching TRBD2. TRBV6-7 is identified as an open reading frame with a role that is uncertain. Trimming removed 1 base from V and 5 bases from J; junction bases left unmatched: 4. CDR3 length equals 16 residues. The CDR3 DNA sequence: TGTGCCAGCAGTTACTTAATGACTAGCGGGGAAAACATTCAGTACTTC. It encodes CASSYLMTSGENIQYF.

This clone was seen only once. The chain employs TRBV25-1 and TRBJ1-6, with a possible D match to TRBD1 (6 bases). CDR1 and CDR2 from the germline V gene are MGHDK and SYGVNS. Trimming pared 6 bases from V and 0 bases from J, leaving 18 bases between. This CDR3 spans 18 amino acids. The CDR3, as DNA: TGTGCCAGCAGCCAGGGGTCCGCCTTTAGCTCCTATAATTCACCCCTCCACTTT. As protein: CASSQGSAFSSYNSPLHF.

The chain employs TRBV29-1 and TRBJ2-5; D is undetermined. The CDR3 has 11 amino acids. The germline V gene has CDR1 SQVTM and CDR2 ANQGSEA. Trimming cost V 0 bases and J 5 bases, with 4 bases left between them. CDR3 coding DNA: TGCAGCGTTGAAGATGAGGAGACCCAGTACTTC. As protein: CSVEDEETQYF. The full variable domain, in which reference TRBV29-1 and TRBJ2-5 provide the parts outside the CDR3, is SAVISQKPSRDICQRGTSLTIQCQVDSQVTMMFWYRQQPGQSLTLIATANQGSEATYESGFVIDKFPISRPNLTFSTLTVSNMSPEDSSIYLCSVEDEETQYFGPGTRLLVL.

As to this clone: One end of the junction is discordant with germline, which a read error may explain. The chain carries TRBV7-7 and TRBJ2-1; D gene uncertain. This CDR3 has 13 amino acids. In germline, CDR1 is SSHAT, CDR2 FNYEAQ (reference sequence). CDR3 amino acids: CASSLRQKDEQFF. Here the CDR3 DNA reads TGTGCTAGCAGCTTGAGGCAGAAGGATGAGCAGTTCTTC.

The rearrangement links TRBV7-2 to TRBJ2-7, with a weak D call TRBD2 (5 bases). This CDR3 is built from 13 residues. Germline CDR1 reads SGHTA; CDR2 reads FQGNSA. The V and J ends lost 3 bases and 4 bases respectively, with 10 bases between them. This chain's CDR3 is CASSFSRTYEQYV. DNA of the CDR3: TGTGCCAGCAGCTTTTCCCGGACTTACGAGCAGTACGTC.

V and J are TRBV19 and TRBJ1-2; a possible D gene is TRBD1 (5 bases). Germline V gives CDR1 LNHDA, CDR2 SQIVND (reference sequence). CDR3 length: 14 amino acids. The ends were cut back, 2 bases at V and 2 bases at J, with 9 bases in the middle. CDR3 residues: CASSIQDKNYGYTF. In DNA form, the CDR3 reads TGTGCCAGTAGTATACAGGACAAGAACTATGGCTACACCTTC.

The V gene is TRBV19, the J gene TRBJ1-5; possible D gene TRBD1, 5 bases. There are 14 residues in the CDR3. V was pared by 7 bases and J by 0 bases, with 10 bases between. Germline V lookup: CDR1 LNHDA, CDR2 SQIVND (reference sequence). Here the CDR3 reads CASTQDYSNQPQHF. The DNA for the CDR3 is TGTGCCAGTACACAGGACTATAGCAATCAGCCCCAGCATTTT.